These 32 T cell receptor beta chains were all obtained from the same sample, sequenced in a study of blood T cell repertoires in COVID-19. Profiling relied on immunoSEQ multiplex PCR, and the TCRdb table lists in-frame clones only, not all of them. The data contain around 36,000 clones, roughly 85% of them seen just once; the ten biggest clones take up 3.5% to 5%. Input material: peripheral blood. The origin of the receptors is a man aged 55-75 years with acute or convalescent COVID-19.

This clone came up once. This chain joins TRBV4-1 and TRBJ1-1; 12 bases line up with TRBD1. J lost 11 bases, V lost 0 bases, and 7 bases had no gene match. This CDR3 is built from 15 residues. Germline V CDR1 and CDR2: MGHRA, YSYEKL. The CDR3 sequence: CASSQEGTGGARAFF. CDR3 nucleotide sequence: TGCGCCAGCAGCCAAGAGGGGACAGGGGGCGCCCGGGCTTTCTTT.

The chain couples TRBV10-1 to TRBJ2-2; 8 nucleotides line up with TRBD2. CDR1 is WNHNN, CDR2 SYGVQD, per germline (reference sequence). This CDR3 spans 12 amino acids. The V segment lost 11 bases and the J segment 4 bases; nucleotides outside the gene matches: 3. The CDR3 protein is CASGGGTGELFF. The CDR3, as DNA: TGCGCCTCGGGGGGGGGCACCGGGGAGCTGTTTTTT.

This sequence joins TRBV5-1 and TRBJ2-1; TRBD2 matches at 9 bases. The CDR3 loop spans 16 amino acids. Germline CDR1 and CDR2: SGHRS and YFSETQ. Trimming took 4 bases from V and 5 from J; bases not matched to a gene: 10. The CDR3 here is CASSASGAGRNNEQFF. The CDR3 DNA reads TGCGCCAGCAGCGCTAGCGGGGCAGGACGGAACAATGAGCAGTTCTTC.

The CDR3 DNA reads TGTGCCAGCAACCTAGCGGGGGGGTTCACAGATACGCAGTATTTT. Amino acids: CASNLAGGFTDTQYF. The rearrangement joins TRBV9 to TRBJ2-3; TRBD2 matches 12 bases. V shed 6 bases and J 2 bases; nucleotides not matched to a gene: 4. The length of the CDR3 is 15 residues. Germline CDR1 is SGDLS and CDR2 is YYNGEE.

The chain has TRBV7-2 and TRBJ2-3; 12 nucleotides align to TRBD2. The CDR3 consists of 17 residues. J was trimmed by 6 bases and V by 2 bases; bases with no gene match: 9. Looked up from germline, CDR1 is SGHTA and CDR2 is FQGNSA. CDR3 nucleotide sequence: TGTGCCAGCAGCTTATCGCCTAGCGGGGGGGCCGGGGATACGCAGTATTTT. Protein sequence: CASSLSPSGGAGDTQYF.

The CDR3 sequence: CASSSQGTRAQRPNEQFF. For the CDR3, the DNA is TGTGCCAGCAGCTCGCAGGGGACCCGGGCTCAGAGGCCCAATGAGCAGTTCTTC. This chain joins TRBV7-9 and TRBJ2-1; a possible D gene is TRBD1 (6 bases). V lost 4 bases and J lost 6, with 25 bases in between. From germline, CDR1 is SEHNR and CDR2 FQNEAQ (reference sequence). The CDR3 contains 18 residues.

The chain recombines TRBV19 with TRBJ1-5; D not resolved. Looked up from germline, CDR1 is LNHDA and CDR2 is SQIVND (reference sequence). V lost 0 bases and J lost 0, with 12 bases in between. The CDR3 covers 17 residues. The CDR3 loop is CASSIEVVGTSNQPQHF. The CDR3 bases are TGTGCCAGTAGTATAGAAGTTGTTGGCACTAGCAATCAGCCCCAGCATTTT.

V is TRBV19 and J is TRBJ1-5, with unresolved D. The CDR3 is 13 residues long. CDR1 is LNHDA, CDR2 SQIVND, per germline (reference sequence). Trimming removed 5 bases at V and 2 bases at J, with 7 bases between. The DNA for the CDR3 is TGTGCCAGTAGTTCCTTTGGCAATCAGCCCCAGCATTTT. Encoded protein: CASSSFGNQPQHF. Drawing the rest from reference TRBV19 and TRBJ1-5, the complete variable domain is DGGITQSPKYLFRKEGQNVTLSCEQNLNHDAMYWYRQDPGQGLRLIYYSQIVNDFQKGDIAEGYSVSREKKESFPLTVTSAQKNPTAFYLCASSSFGNQPQHFGDGTRLSIL.

The rearrangement joins TRBV27 to TRBJ2-3; a weak D match, TRBD2 (5 bases). The germline V and J ends were trimmed by 1 base and 2 bases, with 10 bases remaining between them. The CDR3 runs 15 residues. CDR1 is MNHEY, CDR2 SMNVEV, per germline (reference sequence). CDR3 amino acids: CASSLFPSSTDTQYF. The CDR3 DNA reads as TGTGCCAGCAGTTTATTCCCTAGCTCCACAGATACGCAGTATTTT.

The rearrangement uses TRBV2 and TRBJ1-6, with D maybe TRBD1 (5 bases). Germline V CDR1 and CDR2: SNHLY, FYNNEI. The CDR3 contains 13 residues. V lost 3 bases and J lost 12, with 12 bases in between. CDR3 region: CASSDLETVPLHF. As DNA, the CDR3 is TGTGCCAGCAGTGACTTAGAGACAGTACCCCTCCACTTT. Full variable domain (missing parts from reference TRBV2 and TRBJ1-6): EPEVTQTPSHQVTQMGQEVILRCVPISNHLYFYWYRQILGQKVEFLVSFYNNEISEKSEIFDDQFSVERPDGSNFTLKIRSTKLEDSAMYFCASSDLETVPLHFGNGTRLTVT.

The genes are TRBV12-3 or TRBV12-4 and TRBJ2-7; D is possibly TRBD2 (6 bases). The V gene lost 6 bases and the J gene lost 6 bases, with 15 bases spanning the gap. The CDR3 contains 13 residues. This CDR3 reads CASSLGWRAEQYF. In DNA, the CDR3 is TGTGCCAGCAGCCTTGGCTGGAGGGCCGAGCAGTACTTC.

V gene TRBV4-3 combines with J gene TRBJ2-7; tentative D call: TRBD1 (5 bases). CDR1 is LGHNA, CDR2 YSLEER, per germline. Trimming left V 0 bases short and J 3 bases short, with 12 bases between. This CDR3 is built from 15 residues. The CDR3 DNA reads as TGCGCCAGCAGCCAAGATCTTGGGGCCCTCTACGAGCAGTACTTC. Its translation: CASSQDLGALYEQYF.

The chain couples TRBV5-4 to TRBJ2-7, with 7 positions matching TRBD2. With 4 bases clipped from V and 0 bases from J, the junction kept 7 bases outside the gene matches. The CDR3 sequence is 15 residues long. Germline CDR1 SGHNT, CDR2 YYREEE (reference sequence). DNA of the CDR3: TGTGCCAGCAGCGGAGCGGGGTTGGCCTCCTACGAGCAGTACTTC. Encoded protein: CASSGAGLASYEQYF.

This clone was detected once. The chain combines TRBV4-2 with TRBJ1-2; no clear D gene. The germline V and J ends were trimmed by 0 bases and 5 bases, with 10 bases remaining between them. This CDR3 spans 14 amino acids. Germline lookup yields CDR1 LGHNA and CDR2 YNFKEQ. CDR3 protein: CASSQEESGYGYTF. DNA for the CDR3: TGTGCCAGCAGCCAAGAGGAGTCGGGGTATGGCTACACCTTC.

The chain joins TRBV28 to TRBJ1-1, with no clear D. Trimming cost V 5 bases and J 4 bases, with 8 bases left between them. Germline CDR1 and CDR2: MDHEN and SYDVKM. CDR3 length: 12 residues. CDR3 nucleotides: TGTGCCAGCAGTACGAGGGCCACTGAAGCTTTCTTT. This encodes CASSTRATEAFF.

This chain links TRBV30 with TRBJ1-1; no reliable D call. Germline CDR1 reads GTSNPN; CDR2 reads SVGIG (reference sequence). The CDR3 sequence is 12 residues long. The V end lost 5 bases, the J end lost 6 bases, and 13 bases lay between the germline ends. CDR3 region: CAWDKRRAEAFF. DNA of the CDR3: TGTGCCTGGGACAAGAGGCGGGCTGAAGCTTTCTTT.

CDR3 nucleotides: TGTGCCAGTAGCGAGACAGGGGGATGGACAGATACGCAGTATTTT. This gives the protein CASSETGGWTDTQYF. This sequence joins TRBV19 and TRBJ2-3; 9 bases align to TRBD1. In germline, CDR1 is LNHDA, CDR2 SQIVND (reference sequence). This CDR3 is built from 15 residues. J lost 3 bases, V lost 6 bases, and 7 bases had no gene match.

The CDR3 here is CASSPDWSSYNEQFF. DNA for the CDR3: TGTGCCAGCAGCCCGGACTGGAGCTCCTACAATGAGCAGTTCTTC. The rearrangement links TRBV6-5 to TRBJ2-1; D is possibly TRBD2 (5 bases). Trimming stripped 6 bases from V and 0 bases from J, with 12 bases between. Germline V CDR1 and CDR2: MNHEY, SVGAGI. This CDR3 region has 15 residues.

The genes are TRBV30 and TRBJ2-7; D might be TRBD1 (6 bases). CDR1 GTSNPN and CDR2 SVGIG come from the germline V gene (reference sequence). Trimming removed 4 bases at V and 6 bases at J, with 16 bases between. CDR3 length equals 13 residues. CDR3 sequence: CAWNLQGRGEQYF. For the CDR3, the DNA is TGTGCCTGGAACCTACAGGGCCGGGGCGAGCAGTACTTC.

The chain combines TRBV7-2 with TRBJ1-1, with 7 nucleotides matching TRBD1. CDR3 length equals 15 residues. The V and J ends lost 2 bases and 7 bases, in that order; junction bases with no gene match: 10. The germline V gene has CDR1 SGHTA and CDR2 FQGNSA. The CDR3 region has the DNA TGTGCCAGCAGCTTAATGGACAGGTCGGGACTTGAAGCTTTCTTT. This codes for CASSLMDRSGLEAFF.

This sequence joins TRBV6-2 or TRBV6-3 and TRBJ2-1, with 12 bases matching TRBD1. Germline V gene sequence: CDR1 MNHEY, CDR2 SVGEGT. V shed 2 bases, J shed 5 bases, and the junction held 4 bases outside the gene matches. CDR3 size: 16 residues. The CDR3 bases are TGTGCCAGCAGTTACACCCGGGACAGGGGGCACAATGAGCAGTTCTTC. It encodes CASSYTRDRGHNEQFF.

Only one count was recorded for this clone. The chain combines TRBV5-4 with TRBJ2-3, with TRBD2 matching over 8 bases. The ends lost 4 bases at V and 3 bases at J; junction bases unmatched: 10. This CDR3 region has 16 residues. CDR1 and CDR2 (germline): SGHNT, YYREEE (reference sequence). The CDR3 DNA sequence: TGTGCCAGCAGCACGGGGGACGGGAGGGGGACAGATACGCAGTATTTT. It translates to CASSTGDGRGTDTQYF.

CDR3 nucleotides: TGTGCCAGCAGGGTGGGCGCGGCCGGCGGGGATACGCAGTATTTT. Its translation: CASRVGAAGGDTQYF. This chain joins TRBV28 and TRBJ2-3, with D perhaps matching TRBD2 (5 bases). Germline assignment: CDR1 MDHEN and CDR2 SYDVKM. The germline V and J ends were trimmed by 6 bases and 6 bases, with 19 bases remaining between them. The CDR3 length is 15 residues. Complete variable domain (other parts from reference TRBV28 and TRBJ2-3): DVKVTQSSRYLVKRTGEKVFLECVQDMDHENMFWYRQDPGLGLRLIYFSYDVKMKEKGDIPEGYSVSREKKERFSLILESASTNQTSMYLCASRVGAAGGDTQYFGPGTRLTVL.

The chain uses TRBV18 and TRBJ1-2; TRBD1 matches at 7 bases. The CDR3 is 14 residues long. V lost 3 bases and J lost 4; bases outside the gene matches: 5. Per germline, CDR1 KGHSH and CDR2 LQKENI. CDR3 protein: CASSPEAGGYGYTF. The CDR3 DNA reads as TGTGCCAGCTCACCGGAGGCAGGGGGCTATGGCTACACCTTC.

V is TRBV20-1 and J is TRBJ2-3; D is undetermined. The CDR3 is 11 residues long. Germline CDR1 DFQATT, CDR2 SNEGSKA (reference sequence). Deletions cut 2 bases from V and 10 bases from J, with 10 bases between. CDR3 DNA: TGCAGTGCTAGAATTAGGCAGGCGCAGTATTTT. Translating gives CSARIRQAQYF.

The chain uses TRBV28 and TRBJ2-1, with TRBD1 matching 7 bases. Germline V gives CDR1 MDHEN, CDR2 SYDVKM. With V trimmed by 2 bases and J by 7 bases, 2 bases remained unmatched. This CDR3 contains 13 residues. CDR3 nucleotides: TGTGCCAGCAGTTTAGAACAGGGGAATGAGCAGTTCTTC. This sequence encodes CASSLEQGNEQFF.

Here the CDR3 DNA reads TGTGCCTGGACCGCAGGGAATGAGCAGTACTTC. Translation: CAWTAGNEQYF. The chain employs TRBV30 and TRBJ2-7, with D tentatively TRBD1 (5 bases). Between the trimmed V and J ends, which lost 4 bases and 7 bases, there was a span of 11 bases. This CDR3 is 11 amino acids long. CDR1 and CDR2 (germline): GTSNPN, SVGIG (reference sequence). Filled out from reference TRBV30 and TRBJ2-7, the complete variable domain reads SQTIHQWPATLVQPVGSPLSLECTVEGTSNPNLYWYRQAAGRGLQLLFYSVGIGQISSEVPQNLSASRPQDRQFILSSKKLLLSDSGFYLCAWTAGNEQYFGPGTRLTVT.

In DNA form, the CDR3 reads TGTGCCAGTAGTATAGATTCAGCAGGGCTTGGCACAGATACGCAGTATTTT. Translated: CASSIDSAGLGTDTQYF. The gene calls are TRBV19 and TRBJ2-3; TRBD1 might be the D (5 bases). CDR1 and CDR2 from the germline V gene are LNHDA and SQIVND (reference sequence). This CDR3 is built from 17 residues. Trimming stripped 0 bases from V and 1 base from J, with 14 bases between.

This clone was picked up one time. The chain couples TRBV2 to TRBJ2-2, with TRBD2 identical over 9 bases. Germline V CDR1 and CDR2: SNHLY, FYNNEI. V gave up 4 bases and J gave up 0 bases; unmatched junction bases: 3. This CDR3 has 16 amino acids. This CDR3 reads CASSGGGGANTGELFF. The CDR3, as DNA: TGTGCCAGCAGTGGCGGCGGGGGGGCGAACACCGGGGAGCTGTTTTTT.

The CDR3 nucleotides are TGTGCCAGCAAACGGGGGGGGGCCCTTCGGTCATCTGGGGCCAACGTCCTGACTTTC. Protein product: CASKRGGALRSSGANVLTF. The rearrangement joins TRBV2 to TRBJ2-6; 8 positions agree with TRBD2. This CDR3 is 19 amino acids long. V lost 7 bases and J lost 1; bases outside the gene matches: 15. Germline V CDR1 and CDR2: SNHLY, FYNNEI.

The rearrangement uses TRBV24-1 and TRBJ2-5, with 11 bases lining up with TRBD2. This CDR3 region has 17 residues. With V trimmed by 5 bases and J by 4 bases, 11 bases remained unmatched. From germline, CDR1 is KGHDR and CDR2 SFDVKD. The CDR3 is CATSASTSGIRGETQYF. CDR3 nucleotide sequence: TGTGCCACCAGTGCCTCGACTAGCGGGATCAGAGGAGAGACCCAGTACTTC.

This clone was picked up one time. The chain joins TRBV12-3 or TRBV12-4 to TRBJ2-7, with a possible D match to TRBD2 (5 bases). Trimming shortened V by 6 bases and J by 3 bases, and 12 bases separated the two germline ends. The CDR3 length is 13 residues. CDR3 sequence: CASSRGSSYEQYF. The CDR3 DNA reads TGTGCCAGCAGCCGAGGGAGTAGCTACGAGCAGTACTTC.